This is a list of T cell receptor beta chains from one sample in a study of blood T cells in healthy people across ages. From the 5' RACE reads, TCRdb called clonotypes with MiXCR, one entry per CDR3 protein. The sample has 700,000 to 1,000,000 distinct CDR3 sequences; 44% are singletons. Sequenced sample: blood. The receptors shown here come from a man aged 60 to 69 in good health. The CDR3 runs from the conserved cysteine through the conserved F or W. The D gene is left open where the match is weak. Rows may omit the clone size; those that give it use once, few, many or a size class.

clone_size	v_call	d_call	j_call	cdr3_aa	cdr3_nt
.	TRBV20-1	TRBD2	TRBJ2-1	CSAHPGAGGYNEQFF	TGCAGTGCTCACCCCGGGGCGGGGGGTTACAATGAGCAGTTCTTC
.	TRBV12-3/TRBV12-4	.	TRBJ1-1	CASRPASHTEAFF	TGTGCCAGCAGACCTGCCTCGCACACTGAAGCTTTCTTT
few	TRBV5-1	.	TRBJ2-1	CASSQGERSNEQFF	TGCGCCAGCAGCCAAGGGGAGCGGTCCAATGAGCAGTTCTTC
.	TRBV12-3/TRBV12-4	.	TRBJ1-2	CASSLDRYGYTF	TGTGCCAGCAGTCTGGACCGTTATGGCTACACCTTC
.	TRBV12-3/TRBV12-4	TRBD1	TRBJ1-6	CASSPGQGYSPLHF	TGTGCCAGCAGCCCCGGACAGGGATATTCACCCCTCCACTTT
many	TRBV6-2/TRBV6-3	.	TRBJ2-3	CATKSLDIIQVDTQYF	TGTGCCACTAAGTCGTTGGACATTATCCAAGTGGATACGCAGTATTTT
.	TRBV6-6	TRBD1	TRBJ2-1	CASSHGQGANNEQFF	TGTGCCAGCAGTCACGGGCAGGGGGCGAACAATGAGCAGTTCTTC
.	TRBV29-1	.	TRBJ2-7	CSVAPGRTKGYEQYF	TGCAGCGTTGCACCTGGCCGGACAAAGGGCTACGAGCAGTACTTC
.	TRBV20-1	TRBD1	TRBJ1-4	CSALVWDRGPGGGKLFF	TGCAGTGCCCTGGTGTGGGACAGGGGCCCCGGTGGGGGAAAACTGTTTTTT
few	TRBV7-9	.	TRBJ2-1	CASSPMVDNEQFF	TGTGCCAGCAGCCCCATGGTGGACAATGAGCAGTTCTTC
few	TRBV5-6	TRBD1	TRBJ1-1	CASSFTTGQAQLGTEAFF	TGTGCCAGCAGCTTCACGACGGGACAGGCCCAGTTGGGCACTGAAGCTTTCTTT
.	TRBV2	.	TRBJ2-4	CASSERVGWDIQYF	TGTGCCAGCAGTGAAAGGGTAGGGTGGGACATTCAGTACTTC
.	TRBV12-3/TRBV12-4	.	TRBJ2-1	CASSYGSYNEQFF	TGTGCCAGCAGTTACGGCTCCTACAATGAGCAGTTCTTC
.	TRBV6-1	.	TRBJ1-5	CASQRGLEQPQHF	TGTGCCTCCCAACGGGGGCTCGAACAGCCCCAGCATTTT
.	TRBV7-9	.	TRBJ2-1	CACSLPTIELDSSYNEQFF	TGTGCCTGCAGCTTACCGACAATCGAACTAGACAGCTCCTACAATGAGCAGTTCTTC
once	TRBV4-3	.	TRBJ2-5	CASSQDRGAREQYF	TGCGCCAGCAGCCAAGATAGGGGGGCGCGTGAGCAGTACTTC
.	TRBV9	TRBD2	TRBJ2-7	CASSVLAGALSYEQYF	TGTGCCAGCAGCGTATTAGCGGGGGCCCTTTCCTACGAGCAGTACTTC
many	TRBV3-1	TRBD2	TRBJ2-2	CASSTRGGSSGELFF	TGTGCCAGCAGCACTCGGGGGGGCAGCTCCGGGGAGCTGTTTTTT
.	TRBV27	.	TRBJ1-2	CASSRKAGGTHYGYTF	TGTGCCAGCAGCAGAAAGGCAGGAGGTACTCACTATGGCTACACCTTC
.	TRBV5-6	.	TRBJ2-1	CASKQSSYNEQFF	TGTGCCAGCAAACAGAGCTCCTACAATGAGCAGTTCTTC
.	TRBV12-3/TRBV12-4	.	TRBJ2-3	CASSAGTRDTQYF	TGTGCCAGCAGTGCGGGAACTCGGGATACGCAGTATTTT
.	TRBV7-2	.	TRBJ1-2	CASSLSGSNGYTF	TGTGCCAGCAGCTTATCGGGTAGCAATGGCTACACCTTC
few	TRBV5-5	.	TRBJ1-5	CASSLVESYSNQPQHF	TGTGCCAGCAGCTTGGTAGAGTCTTATAGCAATCAGCCCCAGCATTTT
many	TRBV13	.	TRBJ2-6	CASSHQGANVLTF	TGTGCCAGCAGCCATCAGGGGGCCAACGTCCTGACTTTC
.	TRBV6-2/TRBV6-3	TRBD1	TRBJ1-1	CASSYPRTGVMGYAEAFF	TGTGCCAGCAGTTATCCCCGGACAGGGGTCATGGGATACGCTGAAGCTTTCTTT
.	TRBV5-1	.	TRBJ2-5	CASSGRAVETQYF	TGCGCCAGCAGCGGGAGAGCGGTAGAGACCCAGTACTTC
many	TRBV21-1	.	TRBJ1-2	CASSKVTWWNYGYTF	TGTGCCAGCAGCAAGGTGACGTGGTGGAACTATGGCTACACCTTC
.	TRBV4-3	TRBD1	TRBJ2-2	CASSQRDRDVGELFF	TGCGCCAGCAGCCAGCGGGACAGGGATGTCGGGGAGCTGTTTTTT
few	TRBV7-9	TRBD2	TRBJ2-1	CASSSTGGNNEQFF	TGTGCCAGCAGCTCCACGGGAGGTAATAATGAGCAGTTCTTC
.	TRBV4-2	.	TRBJ2-7	CACSQDRNAHSSYEQYF	TGTGCCTGCAGCCAAGATAGGAATGCGCATAGCTCCTACGAGCAGTACTTC
.	TRBV14	.	TRBJ1-4	CASSLQTGRSEKLFF	TGTGCCAGCAGTCTTCAGACAGGTCGGAGTGAAAAACTGTTTTTT
.	TRBV7-6	TRBD2	TRBJ2-1	CSSSLGGGSYNEQFF	TGTTCCAGCAGCTTAGGCGGGGGCTCCTACAATGAGCAGTTCTTC
many	TRBV7-2	.	TRBJ2-5	CASSPQGYQETQYF	TGTGCCAGCAGCCCCCAGGGGTACCAAGAGACCCAGTACTTC
once	TRBV25-1	TRBD2	TRBJ2-4	CASRGLAGVNIQYF	TGTGCCAGCAGAGGACTGGCGGGAGTAAACATTCAGTACTTC
.	TRBV10-3	.	TRBJ2-3	CAISGASVADTQYF	TGTGCCATCAGTGGGGCGAGCGTTGCAGATACGCAGTATTTT
few	TRBV7-9	.	TRBJ1-2	CASSLRDNLEKGYTF	TGTGCCAGCAGCTTACGGGACAACCTTGAGAAGGGCTACACCTTC
.	TRBV11-2	TRBD2	TRBJ2-1	CASSSTSGLGNEQFF	TGTGCCAGCAGCTCTACTAGCGGTTTAGGCAATGAGCAGTTCTTC
few	TRBV7-9	.	TRBJ2-1	CASSLIRGNEQFF	TGTGCCAGCAGCCTCATCAGGGGTAATGAGCAGTTCTTC
.	TRBV20-1	TRBD2	TRBJ2-7	CSANERGWDEQYF	TGCAGTGCCAATGAGCGGGGTTGGGACGAGCAGTACTTC
.	TRBV6-1	.	TRBJ1-1	CANTDPTTEAFF	TGTGCCAACACGGACCCGACTACTGAAGCTTTCTTT
few	TRBV2	.	TRBJ2-5	CASSEALAQETQYF	TGTGCCAGCAGTGAAGCTTTGGCACAAGAGACCCAGTACTTC
.	TRBV6-2/TRBV6-3	TRBD2	TRBJ2-1	CASSCVSSGGTTSYNEQFF	TGTGCCAGCAGTTGTGTGTCTAGCGGGGGTACGACCTCCTACAATGAGCAGTTCTTC
.	TRBV7-9	.	TRBJ1-2	CASSIHRETNYGYTF	TGTGCCAGCAGCATTCACAGGGAAACCAACTATGGCTACACCTTC
few	TRBV11-2	TRBD2	TRBJ2-7	CASSLESGGVSEQYF	TGTGCCAGCAGCTTAGAAAGCGGGGGGGTCTCCGAGCAGTACTTC
.	TRBV20-1	TRBD1	TRBJ1-1	CSYPGQVRTEAFF	TGCAGCTATCCGGGACAGGTTAGGACTGAAGCTTTCTTT
.	TRBV12-3/TRBV12-4	TRBD1	TRBJ1-2	CASSRGPRVSGYTF	TGTGCCAGCAGCAGGGGGCCGAGGGTGTCTGGCTACACCTTC